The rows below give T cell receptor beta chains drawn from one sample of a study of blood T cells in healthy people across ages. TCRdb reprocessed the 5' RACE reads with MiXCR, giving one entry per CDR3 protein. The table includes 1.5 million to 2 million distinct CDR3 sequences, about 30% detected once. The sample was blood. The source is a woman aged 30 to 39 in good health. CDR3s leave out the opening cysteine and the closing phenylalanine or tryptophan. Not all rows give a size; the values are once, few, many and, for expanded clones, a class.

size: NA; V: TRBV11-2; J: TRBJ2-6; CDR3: ASSSGQSGSGANVLT
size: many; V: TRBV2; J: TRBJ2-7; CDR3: ASSELYEQY
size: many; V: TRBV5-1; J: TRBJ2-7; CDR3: ASSPRGQGAYEQY
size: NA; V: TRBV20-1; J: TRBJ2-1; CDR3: SAETPFDPYNEQF
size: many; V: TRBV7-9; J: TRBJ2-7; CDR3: ASSRAGSSYEQY
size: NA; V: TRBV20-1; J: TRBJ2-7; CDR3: SARGEGAENEQY
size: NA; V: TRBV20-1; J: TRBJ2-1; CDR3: SARIAGGPYNEQF
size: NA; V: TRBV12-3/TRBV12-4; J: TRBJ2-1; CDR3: ASSLRNRGFYNEQF
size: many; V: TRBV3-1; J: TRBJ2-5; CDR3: ASVGLLETQY
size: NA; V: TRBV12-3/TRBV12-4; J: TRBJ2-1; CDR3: ASSHLTSGNSKEQF
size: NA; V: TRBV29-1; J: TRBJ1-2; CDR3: SAAPGNYGYT
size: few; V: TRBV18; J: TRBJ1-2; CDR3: ASSPPVTGGNYGYT
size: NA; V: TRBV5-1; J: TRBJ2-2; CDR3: ASPTNTGELF
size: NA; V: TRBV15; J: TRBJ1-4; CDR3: ATTRTGSGGRMRF
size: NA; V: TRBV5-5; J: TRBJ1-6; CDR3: ASGQGANSPLH
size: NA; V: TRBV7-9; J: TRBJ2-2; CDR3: ASSLRLGGASTGELF
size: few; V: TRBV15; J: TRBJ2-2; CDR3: ATSSVRLGVGELF
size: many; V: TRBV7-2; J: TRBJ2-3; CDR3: ASSSNPDTQY
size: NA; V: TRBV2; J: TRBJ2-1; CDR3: ARRTGLAGNNEQF
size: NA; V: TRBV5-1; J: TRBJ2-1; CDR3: AGSLVLNEQF
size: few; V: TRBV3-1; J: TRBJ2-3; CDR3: ASSRRDRSTDTQY
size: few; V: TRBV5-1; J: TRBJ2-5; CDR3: ASSSPRQGQETQY
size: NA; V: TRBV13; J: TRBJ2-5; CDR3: ASSPRTERETQY
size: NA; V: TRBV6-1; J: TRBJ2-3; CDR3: ASRDSDTDTQY
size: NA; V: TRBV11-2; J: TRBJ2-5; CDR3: VSSGSALLMETQY
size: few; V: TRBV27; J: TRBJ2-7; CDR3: ASSLSGRDNEQY
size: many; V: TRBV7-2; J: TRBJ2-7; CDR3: ASSFGASVREQY